Listed here are 15 T cell receptor beta chains from one sample, sequenced in a study of shared clonotypes between healthy human individuals. Data came from immunoSEQ multiplex PCR; TCRdb stores just in-frame clones and leaves some out. The sample includes about a million clones, about three quarters of them seen just once. Sequenced: memory CD4+ T cells sorted from blood. Sample subset: CD45RA-negative fraction. All receptors come from a man younger than 30 in good health.

The chain has TRBV6-5 and TRBJ1-1; D perhaps matches TRBD1 (5 bases). The CDR3 has 15 residues. CDR1 is MNHEY, CDR2 SVGAGI, per germline. Trimming took 3 bases from V and 5 from J, leaving 16 bases between them. CDR3 protein: CASSYIGGGNTEAFF. The CDR3 DNA follows: TGTGCCAGCAGTTATATTGGGGGGGGGAATACTGAAGCTTTCTTT.

CDR3 bases: TGTGCCAGCAGCATAGGGGGCTCACCCTACGAGCAGTACTTC. Translation: CASSIGGSPYEQYF. The chain employs TRBV5-6 and TRBJ2-7; 7 bases map to TRBD1. Germline V gene sequence: CDR1 SGHDT, CDR2 YYEEEE. The CDR3 extends over 14 amino acids. Trimming at V came to 4 bases and at J to 2 bases, leaving 6 bases not matched to a gene.

The chain is built from TRBV5-1 and TRBJ1-2; D is possibly TRBD1 (5 bases). The germline gives CDR1 SGHRS, CDR2 YFSETQ. Trimming stripped 0 bases from V and 1 base from J, with 10 bases between. The CDR3 runs to 15 residues. CDR3 nucleotide sequence: TGCGCCAGCAGCTTGGGGGACCCCGTTAACTATGGCTACACCTTC. It codes for CASSLGDPVNYGYTF.

This chain joins TRBV30 and TRBJ2-7, with TRBD2 identical over 10 bases. V trimming: 0 bases; J trimming: 3 bases; junction bases outside the gene matches: 5. CDR1 GTSNPN and CDR2 SVGIG come from the germline V gene (reference sequence). The CDR3 runs 15 residues. CDR3 nucleotides: TGTGCCTGGAGTGTACCGGTAGCGGGGGGCTACGAGCAGTACTTC. Its protein product is CAWSVPVAGGYEQYF.

This clone has a handful of counts. This rearrangement joins TRBV6-1 to TRBJ2-7, with D perhaps matching TRBD1 or TRBD2 (5 bases each). CDR3 length equals 15 residues. The germline V gene has CDR1 MNHNS and CDR2 SASEGT. V was cut by 4 bases and J by 0 bases, with 13 bases left in between. The CDR3 nucleotides read TGTGCCAGCAGTGCGAGGGGCCGTAGCTCCTACGAGCAGTACTTC. This translates into CASSARGRSSYEQYF.

The CDR3 DNA follows: TGTGCCAGCAAGGGGGACAGATCTGGAAACACCATATATTTT. Its protein product is CASKGDRSGNTIYF. The rearrangement joins TRBV6-1 to TRBJ1-3, with 7 bases that match TRBD1. This CDR3 has 14 residues. The germline gives CDR1 MNHNS, CDR2 SASEGT. Losses at the gene ends were 7 bases for V and 1 base for J; bases not matched to a gene: 4.

The rearrangement uses TRBV9 and TRBJ1-1, with a weak D call TRBD1 (5 bases). The CDR3 extends over 15 amino acids. Germline CDR1 is SGDLS and CDR2 is YYNGEE. V lost 0 bases and J lost 2, with 11 bases in between. The CDR3 DNA sequence: TGTGCCAGCAGCGTAGGGTCCGGGGCTAACACTGAAGCTTTCTTT. Encoded protein: CASSVGSGANTEAFF.

This clone was observed a few times. The V call is TRBV21-1, the J call TRBJ2-1; the table calls TRBD2, which could not be checked here. TRBV21-1 counts as a pseudogene. This CDR3 comprises 16 residues. The DNA for the CDR3 is TGTGCCAGCAGCAAAGTAGGCGGGAGGTGCTACAATGAGCAGTTCTTC. It specifies CASSKVGGRCYNEQFF.

DNA for the CDR3: TGTGCCAGCAGTTATACGGGTCTCGGAGACACTGAAGCTTTCTTT. Translation gives CASSYTGLGDTEAFF. The V and J genes are TRBV6-5 and TRBJ1-1, with D unresolved. Per the germline V gene, CDR1 is MNHEY and CDR2 is SVGAGI. V was clipped by 3 bases and J by 3 bases, with 14 bases between them. The length of the CDR3 is 15 residues.

This clone showed up just a few times. The chain recombines TRBV2 with TRBJ1-2, with D possibly being TRBD1 (5 bases). There are 13 residues in the CDR3. Germline loops: CDR1 SNHLY, CDR2 FYNNEI. V was clipped by 4 bases and J by 7 bases, with 13 bases between them. CDR3 region: CASSVEGQGGYTF. CDR3 coding DNA: TGTGCCAGCAGTGTAGAGGGGCAGGGTGGCTACACCTTC.

This clone has a count of ten or more. This sequence joins TRBV7-9 and TRBJ1-3; D call uncertain. Germline CDR1 SEHNR, CDR2 FQNEAQ (reference sequence). The CDR3 is 17 amino acids. The V and J ends lost 5 bases and 0 bases respectively, with 17 bases between them. CDR3 in amino acids: CASSLDLGGSSGNTIYF. DNA for the CDR3: TGTGCCAGCAGCCTAGACTTAGGCGGTTCCTCTGGAAACACCATATATTTT.

The rearrangement uses TRBV6-4 and TRBJ1-6; no clear D. Germline CDR1 reads MRHNA; CDR2 reads SNTAGT. V was clipped by 0 bases and J by 14 bases, with 11 bases between them. CDR3 length: 13 residues. CDR3 protein: CASSDSAPGTLHF. The CDR3 nucleotides are TGTGCCAGCAGTGACTCGGCGCCGGGGACCCTCCACTTT.

This clone was detected once. This chain connects TRBV11-2 to TRBJ2-2, with TRBD2 matching over 9 bases. J gave up 6 bases and V 8 bases, and 13 bases lay outside the gene matches. The CDR3 runs to 16 residues. In germline, CDR1 is SGHAT, CDR2 FQNNGV. The CDR3 loop reads CASERTAGGISGELFF. The CDR3 DNA follows: TGTGCCAGCGAGAGAACCGCGGGGGGGATCTCCGGGGAGCTGTTTTTT. Full variable domain (rest looked up from reference TRBV11-2 and TRBJ2-2): EAGVAQSPRYKIIEKRQSVAFWCNPISGHATLYWYQQILGQGPKLLIQFQNNGVVDDSQLPKDRFSAERLKGVDSTLKIQPAKLEDSAVYLCASERTAGGISGELFFGEGSRLTVL.

Concerning this clone itself: Different DNA sequences within this sample yield the same CDR3. This chain uses TRBV6-1 with TRBJ1-5; D might be TRBD1 (5 bases). The CDR3 contains 13 residues. V was trimmed by 6 bases and J by 7 bases, leaving 13 bases between them. Germline V gene data show CDR1 as MNHNS and CDR2 as SASEGT. The CDR3 sequence: CASRGGVGQPQHF. Written as DNA, the CDR3 is TGTGCCAGCAGGGGGGGAGTGGGACAGCCCCAGCATTTT.

To note about this clone: A junction end diverges from the germline sequence, so it may reflect a read error. This chain links TRBV7-7 with TRBJ2-1, with 14 bases that match TRBD2. Germline loops: CDR1 SSHAT, CDR2 FNYEAQ (reference sequence). The CDR3 totals 17 residues. CDR3 DNA sequence: TGTGCTAGCAGCACCGGGACTAGCGGGAGTGGGTGGAATGAGCAGTTCTTC. This sequence encodes CASSTGTSGSGWNEQFF.